The rows below give T cell receptor beta chains drawn from one sample of a study of CXCR3-negative and CXCR3-positive naive CD8 T cells. From the 5' RACE reads, TCRdb lists one entry per CDR3 protein and no DNA. The specimen's table records tens of thousands of distinct CDR3 sequences. Sequencing used naive CXCR3- CD8+ T cells from blood. The receptors derive from a human donor in good health. Some clones in this sample may be carry-over from other donors' samples. The CDR3 runs from the conserved cysteine through the conserved F or W. The order of the fields is V gene, J gene, CDR3 protein.

v_gene: TRBV2
j_gene: TRBJ2-7
CDR3aa: CASSEHRTGEQYF

v_gene: TRBV5-1
j_gene: TRBJ1-1
CDR3aa: CASSLDPPTGISFF

v_gene: TRBV29-1
j_gene: TRBJ1-1
CDR3aa: CSVDGWNTEAFF

v_gene: TRBV20-1
j_gene: TRBJ2-7
CDR3aa: CSARVWGLSHYEQYF

v_gene: TRBV5-6
j_gene: TRBJ2-7
CDR3aa: CASSLVGGGMEQYF

v_gene: TRBV29-1
j_gene: TRBJ2-7
CDR3aa: CSVVRDRVGEQYF

v_gene: TRBV12-2
j_gene: TRBJ2-7
CDR3aa: CASRLVVGGQDPYEQYF

v_gene: TRBV20-1
j_gene: TRBJ1-2
CDR3aa: CSARPLGEVNYGYTF

v_gene: TRBV7-2
j_gene: TRBJ2-7
CDR3aa: CASSVPHGTGLYEQYF

v_gene: TRBV3-1
j_gene: TRBJ2-1
CDR3aa: CASSPQSGGRYNEQFF

v_gene: TRBV29-1
j_gene: TRBJ2-1
CDR3aa: CSVGLAGYYNEQFF

v_gene: TRBV7-2
j_gene: TRBJ2-1
CDR3aa: CASSLGTSGVFQLF

v_gene: TRBV20-1
j_gene: TRBJ2-5
CDR3aa: CSARAGAFGETQYF

v_gene: TRBV5-5
j_gene: TRBJ2-7
CDR3aa: CASSFQGAYEQYF

v_gene: TRBV6-1
j_gene: TRBJ2-3
CDR3aa: CASSSGYSTDTQYF

v_gene: TRBV28
j_gene: TRBJ1-6
CDR3aa: CASRGQGIGYNSPLHF

v_gene: TRBV29-1
j_gene: TRBJ2-5
CDR3aa: CSVEEGNSGYQETQYF

v_gene: TRBV25-1
j_gene: TRBJ2-7
CDR3aa: CASSESGSLYEQYF

v_gene: TRBV12-3/TRBV12-4
j_gene: TRBJ2-2
CDR3aa: CASSFLRGELFF

v_gene: TRBV6-2/TRBV6-3
j_gene: TRBJ2-7
CDR3aa: CASSQQLTYWGQYF

v_gene: TRBV5-8
j_gene: TRBJ2-7
CDR3aa: CASSLAGQGTYEQYF

v_gene: TRBV24-1
j_gene: TRBJ2-2
CDR3aa: CATSPGLADTGELFF

v_gene: TRBV20-1
j_gene: TRBJ2-7
CDR3aa: CSAYARRTESSYEQYF

v_gene: TRBV5-1
j_gene: TRBJ2-7
CDR3aa: CASSPGTAREQYF

v_gene: TRBV4-2
j_gene: TRBJ2-7
CDR3aa: CASSHQGEQYF

v_gene: TRBV7-6
j_gene: TRBJ2-7
CDR3aa: CASSPSPGTYEQYF

v_gene: TRBV3-1
j_gene: TRBJ2-3
CDR3aa: CASSQAEGEAFYTQYF

v_gene: TRBV7-9
j_gene: TRBJ2-7
CDR3aa: CASSPPVGTAAFYEQYF

v_gene: TRBV6-4
j_gene: TRBJ2-2
CDR3aa: CASSDSSRDLTGELFF

v_gene: TRBV6-2/TRBV6-3
j_gene: TRBJ2-5
CDR3aa: CASSYRYAEETQYF

v_gene: TRBV6-2/TRBV6-3
j_gene: TRBJ2-2
CDR3aa: CASSYRDDTGELFF

v_gene: TRBV7-3
j_gene: TRBJ2-1
CDR3aa: CASSFGLAGNEQFF

v_gene: TRBV6-2/TRBV6-3
j_gene: TRBJ2-1
CDR3aa: CASNPLTGTPYNEQFF

v_gene: TRBV27
j_gene: TRBJ2-2
CDR3aa: CASSFSGPDGELFF

v_gene: TRBV10-3
j_gene: TRBJ2-7
CDR3aa: CAISEAARRYYEQYF